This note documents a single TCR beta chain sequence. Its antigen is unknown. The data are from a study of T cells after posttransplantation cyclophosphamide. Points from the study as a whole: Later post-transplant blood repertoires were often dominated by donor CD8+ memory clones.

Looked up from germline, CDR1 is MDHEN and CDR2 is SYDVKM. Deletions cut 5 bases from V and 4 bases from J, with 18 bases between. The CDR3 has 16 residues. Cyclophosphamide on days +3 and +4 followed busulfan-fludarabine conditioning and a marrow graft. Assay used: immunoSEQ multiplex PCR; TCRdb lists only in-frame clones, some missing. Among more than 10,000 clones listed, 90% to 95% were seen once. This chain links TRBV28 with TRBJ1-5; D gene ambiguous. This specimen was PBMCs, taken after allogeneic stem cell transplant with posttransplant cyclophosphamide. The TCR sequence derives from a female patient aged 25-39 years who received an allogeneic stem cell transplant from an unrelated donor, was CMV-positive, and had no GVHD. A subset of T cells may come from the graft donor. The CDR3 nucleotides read TGTGCCAGCAGTCTGAGGTCCTGGAGCGGAAATCAGCCCCAGCATTTT. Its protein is CASSLRSWSGNQPQHF.